This passage covers 25 T cell receptor beta chains from one sample sequenced in a study of cytomegalovirus exposure and HLA in healthy donors. The PCR made use of 60 Vbeta and 13 Jbeta primers. Assay used: immunoSEQ multiplex PCR; TCRdb lists only in-frame clones, some missing. The data show over 80,000 clones, with over 70% seen just once and 3% held by the top ten. Sequencing was done on a sample of PBMCs. The receptors stem from a man between 35 and 55 years old in good health and CMV-seronegative.

V usage is TRBV5-6 and J usage is TRBJ2-7; D gene ambiguous. CDR1 and CDR2 (germline): SGHDT, YYEEEE. This CDR3 has 12 residues. Deletions cut 0 bases from V and 3 bases from J, with 4 bases between. The CDR3 sequence: CASSLVGYEQYF. The DNA of the CDR3 is TGTGCCAGCAGCTTGGTCGGCTACGAGCAGTACTTC.

The rearrangement links TRBV19 to TRBJ2-7, with D tentatively TRBD2 (5 bases). Trimming stripped 0 bases from V and 3 bases from J, with 9 bases between. The germline V gene has CDR1 LNHDA and CDR2 SQIVND (reference sequence). The CDR3 totals 14 residues. CDR3: CASSIDTRGYEQYF. The CDR3, as DNA: TGTGCCAGTAGTATAGATACTAGAGGCTACGAGCAGTACTTC.

V usage is TRBV21-1 and J usage is TRBJ1-2. TRBV21-1 is a pseudogene segment. The CDR3 spans 12 residues. In DNA, the CDR3 is TGTGCCAGGGCTTCTACGGAGGCTGGCTACACCTTC. Translating it yields CARASTEAGYTF.

In its sample, this clone was seen a few times. The sample holds other DNA sequences that translate to the same CDR3. This chain links TRBV6-1 with TRBJ1-2, with 7 bases lining up with TRBD1. The CDR3 runs to 12 residues. After removal of 3 bases from V and 7 bases from J, the junction contained 2 bases not matched to a gene. In germline, CDR1 is MNHNS, CDR2 SASEGT. The CDR3 sequence: CASSETGSGYTF. CDR3 nucleotides: TGTGCCAGCAGTGAGACAGGGTCTGGCTACACCTTC.

The chain is built from TRBV9 and TRBJ1-2; TRBD1 matches 7 bases. Trimming cost V 0 bases and J 8 bases; bases outside gene matches: 10. The CDR3 length is 15 residues. Germline CDR1 and CDR2: SGDLS and YYNGEE. CDR3 nucleotide sequence: TGTGCCAGCAGCGTAGGGGGAACAGGGGCGGAGGGCTACACCTTC. Translation gives CASSVGGTGAEGYTF.

The CDR3 bases are TGTGCCAGCAGCGGGCGGGGGGACCCTGGGGACGAGCAGTACTTC. It codes for CASSGRGDPGDEQYF. The chain is built from TRBV4-2 and TRBJ2-7, with TRBD2 identical over 8 bases. Germline V gene data show CDR1 as LGHNA and CDR2 as YNFKEQ. CDR3 length: 15 amino acids. Trimming cost V 5 bases and J 5 bases; bases outside gene matches: 11.

This clone was recorded only once. This sequence joins TRBV4-2 and TRBJ1-5; no clear D. V lost 0 bases and J 2 bases, leaving 5 bases between the germline ends. Germline V lookup: CDR1 LGHNA, CDR2 YNFKEQ. CDR3 length: 14 amino acids. The DNA of the CDR3 is TGTGCCAGCAGCCAAGACGCAGGCAATCAGCCCCAGCATTTT. Residues: CASSQDAGNQPQHF.

V is TRBV4-2 and J is TRBJ1-1; 7 nucleotides match TRBD1. V shed 0 bases and J 0 bases; nucleotides not matched to a gene: 4. The V gene's germline CDR1 is LGHNA and CDR2 YNFKEQ. The CDR3 covers 16 residues. CDR3 loop: CASSQEGQSMNTEAFF. In DNA form, the CDR3 reads TGTGCCAGCAGCCAAGAGGGACAGAGCATGAACACTGAAGCTTTCTTT.

The CDR3 DNA sequence: TGTGCCAGCAGCCCAGGGCACTTTGGATTGACTGAAGCTTTCTTT. Encoded protein: CASSPGHFGLTEAFF. The chain recombines TRBV7-2 with TRBJ1-1, with a tentative D call TRBD1 (5 bases). This CDR3 spans 15 amino acids. Per germline, CDR1 SGHTA and CDR2 FQGNSA. V lost 5 bases to trimming and J lost 5 bases, with 18 bases between them.

This clone was picked up one time. The J gene is TRBJ1-1, the V gene TRBV7-2; D remains unclear. V lost 5 bases and J 1 base, leaving 14 bases between the germline ends. CDR1 and CDR2 from the germline V gene are SGHTA and FQGNSA. The CDR3 consists of 15 residues. The CDR3 protein is CASSEATSRNTEAFF. In DNA, the CDR3 is TGTGCCAGCAGCGAAGCGACGAGCAGGAACACTGAAGCTTTCTTT.

The chain joins TRBV15 to TRBJ2-7; no reliable D call. The CDR3 is 12 amino acids. V was cut by 0 bases and J by 5 bases, with 5 bases left in between. Looked up from germline, CDR1 is LNHNV and CDR2 is YYDKDF (reference sequence). The CDR3: CATSREINEQYF. The CDR3 DNA reads TGTGCCACCAGCAGAGAAATCAACGAGCAGTACTTC.

This sequence joins TRBV9 and TRBJ1-3; D gene uncertain. CDR1 and CDR2 (germline): SGDLS, YYNGEE. V lost 3 bases and J lost 3, with 13 bases in between. This CDR3 comprises 15 residues. For the CDR3, the DNA is TGTGCCAGCAGCGCCCGTGGAGGGATTGGAAACACCATATATTTT. Its translation is CASSARGGIGNTIYF.

This clone came up a few times. The rearrangement joins TRBV27 to TRBJ1-1; a weak D match, TRBD1 (5 bases). Trimming removed 6 bases from V and 6 bases from J, with 23 bases in between. Germline CDR1 MNHEY, CDR2 SMNVEV (reference sequence). The CDR3 has 16 amino acids. CDR3 DNA sequence: TGTGCCAGCAGAACATTTCCAAGGGGTTCTGGGGCTGAAGCTTTCTTT. Its translation is CASRTFPRGSGAEAFF.

This clone was counted between two and nine times. The chain combines TRBV5-1 with TRBJ2-5, with D possibly being TRBD2 (7 bases). This CDR3 has 15 residues. V lost 5 bases, J lost 2 bases, and 16 bases lay in between. Looked up from germline, CDR1 is SGHRS and CDR2 is YFSETQ. Here the CDR3 reads CASRFEGGRQETQYF. The CDR3, as DNA: TGCGCCAGCAGGTTTGAGGGGGGGCGACAAGAGACCCAGTACTTC.

CDR3 in amino acids: CASSSPERTSGTQETQYF. CDR3 DNA: TGTGCCAGCAGCTCGCCGGAAAGGACTAGCGGGACCCAAGAGACCCAGTACTTC. The chain carries TRBV5-4 and TRBJ2-5; TRBD2 matches at 12 bases. With 3 bases clipped from V and 1 base from J, the junction kept 10 bases outside the gene matches. This CDR3 spans 18 amino acids. Germline loops: CDR1 SGHNT, CDR2 YYREEE (reference sequence).

J is TRBJ1-2 and V is TRBV2, with D possibly being TRBD1 (5 bases). V was cut by 8 bases and J by 4 bases, with 8 bases left in between. CDR1 and CDR2 (germline): SNHLY, FYNNEI. The CDR3 is 11 amino acids. The CDR3 DNA reads as TGTGCCAGCGGGGCAGCCTATGGCTACACCTTC. Protein: CASGAAYGYTF. The full variable domain, completed using reference TRBV2 and TRBJ1-2, is EPEVTQTPSHQVTQMGQEVILRCVPISNHLYFYWYRQILGQKVEFLVSFYNNEISEKSEIFDDQFSVERPDGSNFTLKIRSTKLEDSAMYFCASGAAYGYTFGSGTRLTVV.

V usage is TRBV19 and J usage is TRBJ1-4; maybe TRBD1 (6 bases). CDR1 is LNHDA and CDR2 is SQIVND in the germline V gene (reference sequence). The CDR3 spans 15 residues. The ends were cut back, 5 bases at V and 0 bases at J, with 10 bases in the middle. CDR3 DNA sequence: TGTGCCAGTAGTGCCTACAGGGCAACTAATGAAAAACTGTTTTTT. The encoded protein is CASSAYRATNEKLFF.

There are a few counts of this clone. The chain carries TRBV9 and TRBJ2-1, with D possibly being TRBD2 (7 bases). This CDR3 has 14 residues. Trimming stripped 9 bases from V and 4 bases from J, with 17 bases between. Germline lookup yields CDR1 SGDLS and CDR2 YYNGEE. The CDR3 nucleotides are TGTGCCACCGGCCGGGGGGCAACTTACAATGAGCAGTTCTTC. Protein: CATGRGATYNEQFF.

The CDR3 loop reads CASTPNLEQPQHF. CDR3 nucleotides: TGTGCCAGCACGCCAAACTTGGAGCAGCCCCAGCATTTT. V gene TRBV2 combines with J gene TRBJ1-5; D is uncertain. The V gene lost 7 bases and the J gene lost 7 bases, with 14 bases spanning the gap. The CDR3 extends over 13 amino acids. Germline V gene data show CDR1 as SNHLY and CDR2 as FYNNEI.

This rearrangement joins TRBV27 to TRBJ2-7; a possible D gene is TRBD1 (6 bases). V was clipped by 2 bases and J by 2 bases, with 13 bases between them. Looked up from germline, CDR1 is MNHEY and CDR2 is SMNVEV (reference sequence). The CDR3 is made up of 15 amino acids. This chain's CDR3 is CASSLITTGTYEQYF. The CDR3 nucleotides are TGTGCCAGCAGTTTAATTACGACAGGAACCTACGAGCAGTACTTC.

In this sample, this clone turned up once. The chain joins TRBV9 to TRBJ2-7; 9 bases match TRBD1. CDR3 length equals 17 residues. The trim removed 4 bases at V and 1 base at J, leaving 12 bases unmatched. Per germline, CDR1 SGDLS and CDR2 YYNGEE. CDR3 DNA: TGTGCCAGCAGCTCAACCCCGGGACAGGGACCATCCTACGAGCAGTACTTC. Its translation is CASSSTPGQGPSYEQYF.

The chain has TRBV5-1 and TRBJ1-6, with D perhaps TRBD1 (6 bases). CDR3 length equals 20 residues. Trimming stripped 4 bases from V and 5 bases from J, with 28 bases between. Germline V gene lookup returns CDR1 SGHRS and CDR2 YFSETQ. This chain's CDR3 is CASSQFRQVPLLLDNSPLHF. The CDR3 bases are TGCGCCAGCAGCCAATTCCGACAGGTCCCCCTGCTCCTGGATAATTCACCCCTCCACTTT.

This chain uses TRBV6-5 with TRBJ2-1, with 8 bases lining up with TRBD2. Germline V CDR1 and CDR2: MNHEY, SVGAGI. The CDR3 length is 16 residues. V trimming: 0 bases; J trimming: 6 bases; junction bases outside the gene matches: 7. CDR3 coding DNA: TGTGCCAGCAGTTACTCGTTAGCGGGGCTTGGCAATGAGCAGTTCTTC. Translated: CASSYSLAGLGNEQFF.

This clone has just one count. The chain employs TRBV25-1 and TRBJ2-1; 11 bases match TRBD2. There are 16 residues in the CDR3. Trimming took 3 bases from V and 2 from J; bases not matched to a gene: 3. Germline V lookup: CDR1 MGHDK, CDR2 SYGVNS. CDR3 sequence reads: CASSDLAGGPYNEQFF. CDR3 sequence (DNA): TGTGCCAGCAGTGATTTAGCGGGGGGGCCCTACAATGAGCAGTTCTTC.

The chain is built from TRBV6-1 and TRBJ2-3, with 10 bases fitting TRBD2. CDR3 size: 15 residues. The V and J ends lost 4 bases and 8 bases, in that order; junction bases with no gene match: 9. CDR1 MNHNS and CDR2 SASEGT come from the germline V gene. CDR3 residues: CASSAGGLAMGTQYF. The CDR3 DNA follows: TGTGCCAGCAGTGCGGGGGGACTAGCGATGGGTACGCAGTATTTT.